The text below deals with one T cell receptor beta chain. Which antigen it targets is not known. Base qualities are not recorded, but no much larger clone differs from it by a single base. This specimen comes from a study of T cells in Graves' hyperthyroidism and ophthalmopathy (dated by TCRdb to about 2019). The study in broad terms: Peripheral blood samples were taken at initial diagnosis, before any treatment was given. A discovery cohort of 95 to 100 patients, roughly 45 with Graves' ophthalmopathy and about 58 with stable Graves' hyperthyroidism, was used to find distinguishing TCR V-J signatures. Prospective prediction of ophthalmopathy was tested in an independent validation cohort of under 20 hyperthyroidism patients and around 16 patients who later progressed to ophthalmopathy. For training and testing, the 95 to 100 patients in the discovery cohort were randomly divided in a 7:3 ratio. In about six Graves' hyperthyroidism patients, the study also compared T-cell repertoires from thyroid tissue with T-cell repertoires from blood. After blood sampling, hyperthyroidism patients were treated with methimazole at a starting dose of 30 mg daily, and ophthalmopathy patients were treated with high-dose intravenous methylprednisolone. The paper describes TCR Vbeta CDR3 sequencing of 135 peripheral blood samples, made up of about 40 ophthalmopathy patients, 70 to 75 hyperthyroidism patients and 17 progressor patients.

Amplification of TCR beta CDR3 regions was carried out from RNA transcripts. For the first round of RT-PCR on the TCR CDR3, the HTBI primer set was used together with the Qiagen OneStep RT-PCR kit. A second multiplex PCR round built the libraries, followed by size selection and purification. Sequencing of the libraries was done on an Illumina HiSeq2000 using paired-end 100 bp reads. From the authors' description of their analysis: SOAPnuke was used to process the raw data, with reads discarded if the reads contained adapters or uncalled bases, had a mean Phred below 15, or lacked an exact constant-primer or identifier match. COPE v1.2.5 was used to merge the high-quality paired reads, and each unique nucleotide sequence was defined as a clonotype. Clonotypes were aligned to IMGT TRBV, TRBD and TRBJ reference segments using MiTCR v1.1. Only V-J combinations with frequency above 0.0001, covering approximately 99% of repertoires, were analysed. The TCS score was defined as F50 (clonal expansion) divided by E x V (chaos), with BLOSUM62-based TCRdist calculated between CDR3 peptides within each V-J. Welch's t-statistics and random forest reduced 514 V-J features to 13, which were used in a naive Bayes classifier (R e1071). Using fastp at Q25 and MiXCR, TCRdb reprocessed the public reads and kept productive beta chains. Identical CDR3 proteins give one entry, which carries the most common genes and DNA. The V and J calls follow TCRdb's processing rather than the paper's. A total of under 650,000 distinct CDR3 sequences appear in this sample, 15% to 20% of them only once. The ten top clones hold around 4% of the sample.

V was cut back by 9 bases and J by 3 bases, leaving a gap of 15 bases between them. Via the germline V gene, CDR1 is MDHEN and CDR2 SYDVKM. The CDR3 holds 13 amino acids from the cysteine to the phenylalanine. Kept here is only the CDR3 DNA, which spans 39 bases and is read in frame from base 1. The full study reports these points: Blood samples also contained most of the expanded thyroid clonotypes (frequency above 0.001), which suggests that blood repertoires may reflect thyroid immune responses. Ophthalmopathy was separated from stable hyperthyroidism by a 13 V-J signature model, with around 88% sensitivity and about 81% specificity obtained in cross-validation and 80%/75% obtained in testing. No statistical method was used to set the sample size in advance, and investigators knew the group allocation. In validation, the model predicted progression to ophthalmopathy with approximately 71% sensitivity and over 72% specificity, a median of about 6 months before onset.

A patient counted as having stable Graves' hyperthyroidism if no progression to ophthalmopathy occurred over 18 months of follow-up. The hyperthyroidism patients were between 18 and 65 years old and newly diagnosed, with a disease duration of less than 2 months. Patients with uncontrolled infections, other autoimmune diseases, pregnancy or lactation were excluded. Diagnoses were based on clinical symptoms, serum thyroxine and TRAb, thyroid ultrasound and orbital computed tomography. PBMCs were isolated from about 9.2 ml of fresh peripheral blood by Ficoll-Paque density gradient centrifugation. Total RNA was extracted using Trizol reagent, and RNA quality was assessed on an Agilent 2100 Bioanalyzer.

The sequence joins TRBV28 to TRBJ2-7; the D gene cannot be named for sure. The sample taken for sequencing was blood. The source is a woman aged 25 to 39 with Graves' hyperthyroidism. In nucleotide form, the sequence is TGTGCCAGTAGTATAGATCTAGGCTACGAGCAGTACTTC. It codes for CASSIDLGYEQYF.